These 7 T cell receptor beta chains originate from one sample sequenced in a study of blood T cell repertoires in COVID-19. Repertoires were generated with immunoSEQ multiplex PCR, while TCRdb's copy carries only in-frame clones and drops some. The table includes some 83,000 clones, roughly 83% detected once. Sequenced: peripheral blood. The receptors were gathered from a man aged 50 to 59 with active COVID-19.

J is TRBJ1-3 and V is TRBV5-4, with 8 bases lining up with TRBD1. V shed 4 bases and J 2 bases; nucleotides not matched to a gene: 8. Germline assignment: CDR1 SGHNT and CDR2 YYREEE (reference sequence). This CDR3 has 16 residues. CDR3 DNA sequence: TGTGCCAGCAGCCTGGATGACAGGGGTACTGGAAACACCATATATTTT. Translating it yields CASSLDDRGTGNTIYF.

This clone came up a few times. J is TRBJ1-5 and V is TRBV7-9, with D perhaps matching TRBD1 (6 bases). Germline CDR1 and CDR2: SEHNR and FQNEAQ (reference sequence). V was cut by 6 bases and J by 5 bases, with 14 bases left in between. The CDR3 totals 14 residues. CDR3 loop: CASSSTGLDQPQHF. CDR3 DNA: TGTGCCAGCAGTTCCACAGGGTTGGATCAGCCCCAGCATTTT.

V and J are TRBV7-8 and TRBJ1-3; TRBD1 agrees at 10 bases. This CDR3 region has 16 residues. From germline, CDR1 is SGHVS and CDR2 FQNEAQ. V gave up 1 base and J gave up 2 bases; unmatched junction bases: 2. This chain's CDR3 is CASSLVGTGAGNTIYF. The CDR3 DNA is TGTGCCAGCAGCTTAGTTGGGACAGGGGCTGGAAACACCATATATTTT.

The V call is TRBV3-1 (or the pseudogene TRBV3-2), the J call TRBJ2-7; TRBD2 aligns across 7 bases. Germline V lookup: CDR1 LGHDT, CDR2 YNNKEL (reference sequence). V gave up 1 base and J gave up 4 bases; unmatched junction bases: 7. The CDR3 has 15 amino acids. CDR3 residues: CASSQVLAVMYEQYF. The CDR3 nucleotides read TGTGCCAGCAGCCAAGTGCTAGCGGTGATGTACGAGCAGTACTTC.

There are a few counts of this clone. The chain is built from TRBV9 and TRBJ2-2, with 9 bases lining up with TRBD1. Germline assignment: CDR1 SGDLS and CDR2 YYNGEE. After removal of 0 bases from V and 5 bases from J, the junction contained 5 bases not matched to a gene. The CDR3 loop spans 16 amino acids. The CDR3 sequence: CASSVVGQGQTGELFF. The CDR3 region has the DNA TGTGCCAGCAGCGTAGTTGGACAGGGGCAAACCGGGGAGCTGTTTTTT.

The genes are TRBV7-8 and TRBJ2-5; tentatively, D is TRBD2 (7 bases). Germline V gives CDR1 SGHVS, CDR2 FQNEAQ. The CDR3 contains 18 residues. The V and J ends lost 1 base and 1 base respectively, with 19 bases between them. CDR3: CASSLVGGSTGGQETQYF. The CDR3 DNA is TGTGCCAGCAGCTTAGTTGGGGGCTCTACGGGGGGCCAAGAGACCCAGTACTTC.

V usage is TRBV10-3 and J usage is TRBJ1-1; 7 nucleotides line up with TRBD1. Germline loops: CDR1 ENHRY, CDR2 SYGVKD. This CDR3 is 15 amino acids long. The trim removed 6 bases at V and 0 bases at J, leaving 7 bases unmatched. CDR3 sequence: CAIRHLTGMNTEAFF. The CDR3 DNA is TGTGCCATCAGGCACCTGACAGGGATGAACACTGAAGCTTTCTTT.